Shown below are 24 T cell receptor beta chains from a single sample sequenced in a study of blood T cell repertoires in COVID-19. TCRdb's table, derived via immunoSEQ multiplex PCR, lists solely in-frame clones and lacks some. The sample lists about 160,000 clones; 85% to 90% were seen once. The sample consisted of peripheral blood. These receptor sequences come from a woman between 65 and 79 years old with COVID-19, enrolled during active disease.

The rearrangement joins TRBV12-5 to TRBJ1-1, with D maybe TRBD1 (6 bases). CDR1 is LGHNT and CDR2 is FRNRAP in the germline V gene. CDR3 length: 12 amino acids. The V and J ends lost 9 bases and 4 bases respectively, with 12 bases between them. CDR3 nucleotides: TGTGCTAGCGCAGGGGATGGCACTGAAGCTTTCTTT. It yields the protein CASAGDGTEAFF.

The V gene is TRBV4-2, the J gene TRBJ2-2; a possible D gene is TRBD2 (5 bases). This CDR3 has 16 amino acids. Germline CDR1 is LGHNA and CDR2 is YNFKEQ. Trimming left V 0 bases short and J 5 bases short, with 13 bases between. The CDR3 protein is CASSQEKVRTTGELFF. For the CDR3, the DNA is TGTGCCAGCAGCCAAGAGAAAGTCAGGACTACCGGGGAGCTGTTTTTT.

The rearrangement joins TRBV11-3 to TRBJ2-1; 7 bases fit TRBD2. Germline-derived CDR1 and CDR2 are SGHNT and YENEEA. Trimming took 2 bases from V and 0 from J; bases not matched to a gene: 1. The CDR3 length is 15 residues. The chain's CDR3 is CASSLTSDSYNEQFF. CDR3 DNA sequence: TGTGCCAGCAGCTTAACTAGCGACTCCTACAATGAGCAGTTCTTC. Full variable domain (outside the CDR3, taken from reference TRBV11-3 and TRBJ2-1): EAGVVQSPRYKIIEKKQPVAFWCNPISGHNTLYWYLQNLGQGPELLIRYENEEAVDDSQLPKDRFSAERLKGVDSTLKIQPAELGDSAVYLCASSLTSDSYNEQFFGPGTRLTVL.

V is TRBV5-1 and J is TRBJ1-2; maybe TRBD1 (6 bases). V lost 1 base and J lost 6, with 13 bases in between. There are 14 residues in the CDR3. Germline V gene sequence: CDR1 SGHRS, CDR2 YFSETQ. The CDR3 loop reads CASSLNRDRDGYTF. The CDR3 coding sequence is TGCGCCAGCAGCTTGAACAGGGACCGGGATGGCTACACCTTC.

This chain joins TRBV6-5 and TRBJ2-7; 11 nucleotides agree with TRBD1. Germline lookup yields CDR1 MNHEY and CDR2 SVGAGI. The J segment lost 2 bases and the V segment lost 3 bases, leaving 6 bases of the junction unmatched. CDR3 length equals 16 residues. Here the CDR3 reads CASSYGPGQGAYEQYF. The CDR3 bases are TGTGCCAGCAGTTATGGGCCGGGACAGGGGGCCTACGAGCAGTACTTC.

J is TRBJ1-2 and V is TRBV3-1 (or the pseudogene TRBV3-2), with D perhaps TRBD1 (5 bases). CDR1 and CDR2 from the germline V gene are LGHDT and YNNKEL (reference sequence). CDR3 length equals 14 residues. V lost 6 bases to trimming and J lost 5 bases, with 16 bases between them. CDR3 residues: CASRHNRGDYGYTF. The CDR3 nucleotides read TGTGCCAGCAGGCACAACCGGGGGGATTATGGCTACACCTTC.

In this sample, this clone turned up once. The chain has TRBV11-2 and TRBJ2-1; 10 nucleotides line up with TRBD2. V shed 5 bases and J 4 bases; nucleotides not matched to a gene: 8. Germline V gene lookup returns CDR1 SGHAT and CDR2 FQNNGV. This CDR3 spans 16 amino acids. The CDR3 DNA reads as TGTGCCAGCAGCGGATTAGCGGGGGGAAAATACAATGAGCAGTTCTTC. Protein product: CASSGLAGGKYNEQFF.

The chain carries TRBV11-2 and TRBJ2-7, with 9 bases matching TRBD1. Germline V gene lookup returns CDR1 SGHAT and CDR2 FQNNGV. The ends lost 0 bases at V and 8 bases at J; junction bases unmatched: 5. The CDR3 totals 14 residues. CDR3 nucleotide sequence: TGTGCCAGCAGCTTAGATGGGACAGGGTTTCAGCAGTACTTC. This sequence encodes CASSLDGTGFQQYF.

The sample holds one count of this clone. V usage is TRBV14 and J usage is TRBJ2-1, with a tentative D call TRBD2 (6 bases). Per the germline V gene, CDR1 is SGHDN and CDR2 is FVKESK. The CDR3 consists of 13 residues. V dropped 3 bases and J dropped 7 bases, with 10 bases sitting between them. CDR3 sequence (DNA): TGTGCCAGCAGCCAGGCCGGGACTAATGAGCAGTTCTTC. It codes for CASSQAGTNEQFF.

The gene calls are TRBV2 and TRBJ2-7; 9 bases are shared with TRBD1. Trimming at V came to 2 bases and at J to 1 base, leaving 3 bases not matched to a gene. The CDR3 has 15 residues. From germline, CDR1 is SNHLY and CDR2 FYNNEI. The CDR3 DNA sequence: TGTGCCAGCAGTGAACACAGGGGGCTATCCTACGAGCAGTACTTC. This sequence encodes CASSEHRGLSYEQYF.

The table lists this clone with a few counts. The CDR3 nucleotides read TGTGCCAGCAGCCCCCGTGGGGGCCTAAGGGACTACGAGCAGTACTTC. Translation: CASSPRGGLRDYEQYF. V is TRBV7-2 and J is TRBJ2-7; weak D call: TRBD1 (6 bases). CDR1 and CDR2 from the germline V gene are SGHTA and FQGNSA. The CDR3 has 16 amino acids. V was clipped by 5 bases and J by 3 bases, with 20 bases between them.

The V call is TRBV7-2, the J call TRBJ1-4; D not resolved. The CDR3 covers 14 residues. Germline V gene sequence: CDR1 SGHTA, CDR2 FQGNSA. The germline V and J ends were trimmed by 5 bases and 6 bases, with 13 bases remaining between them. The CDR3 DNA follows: TGTGCCAGCAGCGCGGAGATCGGATATGAAAAACTGTTTTTT. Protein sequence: CASSAEIGYEKLFF.

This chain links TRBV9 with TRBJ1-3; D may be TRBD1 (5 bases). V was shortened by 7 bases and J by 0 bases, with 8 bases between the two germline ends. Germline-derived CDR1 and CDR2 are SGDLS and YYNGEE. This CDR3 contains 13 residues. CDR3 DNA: TGTGCCAGCTACAGGAGCTCTGGAAACACCATATATTTT. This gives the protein CASYRSSGNTIYF.

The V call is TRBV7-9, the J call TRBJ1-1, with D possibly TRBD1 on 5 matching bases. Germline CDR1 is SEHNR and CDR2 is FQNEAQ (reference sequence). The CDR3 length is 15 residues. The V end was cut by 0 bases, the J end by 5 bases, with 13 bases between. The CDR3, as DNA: TGTGCCAGCAGCTTAGCTGGGGGGGATTGGACTGAAGCTTTCTTT. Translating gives CASSLAGGDWTEAFF.

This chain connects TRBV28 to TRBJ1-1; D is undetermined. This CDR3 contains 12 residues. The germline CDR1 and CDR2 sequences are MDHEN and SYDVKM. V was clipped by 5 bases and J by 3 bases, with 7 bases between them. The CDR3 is CASSAEYTEAFF. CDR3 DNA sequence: TGTGCCAGCAGTGCAGAATACACTGAAGCTTTCTTT.

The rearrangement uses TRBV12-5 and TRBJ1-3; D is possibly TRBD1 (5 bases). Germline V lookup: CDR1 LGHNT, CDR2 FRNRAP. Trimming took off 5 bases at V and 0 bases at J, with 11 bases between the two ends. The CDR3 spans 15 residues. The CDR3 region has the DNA TGTGCTAGTGGTAACGACAGCAACTCTGGAAACACCATATATTTT. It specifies CASGNDSNSGNTIYF.

CDR3 sequence reads: CASSKVPTSTDTQYF. The CDR3 region has the DNA TGTGCCAGCAGCAAAGTTCCTACCAGCACAGATACGCAGTATTTT. The gene calls are TRBV21-1 and TRBJ2-3; the table names TRBD2, a call not compared with the DNA. TRBV21-1 is annotated as a pseudogene. This CDR3 contains 15 residues.

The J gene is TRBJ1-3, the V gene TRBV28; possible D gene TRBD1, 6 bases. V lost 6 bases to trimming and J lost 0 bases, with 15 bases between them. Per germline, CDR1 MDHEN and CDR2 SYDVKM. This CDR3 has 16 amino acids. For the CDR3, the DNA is TGTGCCAGCAGCTTGCGAGGGGGAAGCTCTGGAAACACCATATATTTT. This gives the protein CASSLRGGSSGNTIYF.

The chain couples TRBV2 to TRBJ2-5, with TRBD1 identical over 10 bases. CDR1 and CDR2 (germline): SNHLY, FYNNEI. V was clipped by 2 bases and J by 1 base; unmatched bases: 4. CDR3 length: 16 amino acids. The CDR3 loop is CASSEKTGGGQETQYF. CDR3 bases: TGTGCCAGCAGTGAAAAGACAGGGGGCGGCCAAGAGACCCAGTACTTC.

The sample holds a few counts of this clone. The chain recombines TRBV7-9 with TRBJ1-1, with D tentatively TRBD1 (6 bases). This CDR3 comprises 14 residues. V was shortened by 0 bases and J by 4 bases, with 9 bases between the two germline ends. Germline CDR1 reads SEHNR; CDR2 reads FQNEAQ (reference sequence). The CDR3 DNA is TGTGCCAGCAGCTTAGCGGAAGGGGGCACTGAAGCTTTCTTT. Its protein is CASSLAEGGTEAFF.

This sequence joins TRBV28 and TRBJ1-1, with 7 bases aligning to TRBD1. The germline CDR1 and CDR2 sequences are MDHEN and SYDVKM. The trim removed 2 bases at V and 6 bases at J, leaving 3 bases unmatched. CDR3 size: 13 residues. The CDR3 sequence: CASSLEQGAEAFF. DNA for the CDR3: TGTGCCAGCAGTTTAGAGCAGGGGGCTGAAGCTTTCTTT.

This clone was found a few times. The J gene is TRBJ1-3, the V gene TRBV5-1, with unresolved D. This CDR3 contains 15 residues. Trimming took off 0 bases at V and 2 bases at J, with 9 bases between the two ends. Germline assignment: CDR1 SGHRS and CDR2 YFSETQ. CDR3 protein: CASSLDGGPGNTIYF. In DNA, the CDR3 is TGCGCCAGCAGCTTGGACGGAGGGCCTGGAAACACCATATATTTT.

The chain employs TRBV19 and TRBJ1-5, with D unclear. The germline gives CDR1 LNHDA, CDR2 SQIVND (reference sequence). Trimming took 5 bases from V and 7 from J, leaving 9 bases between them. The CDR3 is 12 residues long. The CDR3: CASSVPGQPQHF. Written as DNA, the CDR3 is TGTGCCAGTAGTGTCCCGGGGCAGCCCCAGCATTTT.

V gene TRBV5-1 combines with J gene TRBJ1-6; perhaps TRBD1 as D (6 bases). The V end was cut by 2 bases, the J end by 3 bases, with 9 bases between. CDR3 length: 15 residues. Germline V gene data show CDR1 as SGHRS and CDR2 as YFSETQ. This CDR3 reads CASSLTGIYNSPLHF. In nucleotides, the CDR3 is TGCGCCAGCAGCTTAACAGGGATCTATAATTCACCCCTCCACTTT. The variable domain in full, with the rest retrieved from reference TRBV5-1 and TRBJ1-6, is KAGVTQTPRYLIKTRGQQVTLSCSPISGHRSVSWYQQTPGQGLQFLFEYFSETQRNKGNFPGRFSGRQFSNSRSEMNVSTLELGDSALYLCASSLTGIYNSPLHFGNGTRLTVT.